The clone carrying this TCR beta chain was observed a few times. This CDR3 spans 17 amino acids. Germline V gene sequence: CDR1 KGHSH, CDR2 LQKENI. V lost 2 bases and J 3 bases, leaving 17 bases between the germline ends. The data are from a study of regulatory T cells in long-lasting Graves disease. To make TCR beta libraries, researchers used iRepertoire HTBI primers and Arm-PCR of CDR3 regions. TCRdb called the multiplex PCR reads again in MiXCR, with one record for every CDR3 protein. The data contain roughly 420,000 distinct CDR3 sequences, 14% of them singletons. Time point of the sample: newly diagnosed GD, antithyroid drugs for less than 3 months. RNA extracted from PBMCs served as the sequencing template. These data also formed part of another study, on T cells in Graves' hyperthyroidism and ophthalmopathy.

This chain joins TRBV18 and TRBJ2-1; tentative D call: TRBD2 (6 bases). The clonotype originates from a woman aged 45 to 65 with Graves disease. The sequencing used peripheral blood mononuclear cells (PBMCs), collected at new diagnosis, from a patient treated with antithyroid drugs. The DNA of the CDR3 is TGTGCCAGCTCACCATATGCTGGGCGGGAAATCTACAATGAGCAGTTCTTC. Translation gives CASSPYAGREIYNEQFF.